The sequence of this T cell receptor (beta chain) was determined in a study of CD4 and CD8 cells across lung adenocarcinoma regions. Each CDR3 protein is one row after TCRdb ran MiXCR on the PCR reads. The data contain some 4,500 distinct CDR3 sequences, approximately 50% of them singletons. The patients had localized lung adenocarcinoma, a non-small cell subtype. The CDR3 spans 16 residues. V lost 4 bases to trimming and J lost 8 bases, with 20 bases between them. CDR1 and CDR2 from the germline V gene are MNHEY and SMNVEV (reference sequence). The rearrangement uses TRBV27 and TRBJ2-2; D is possibly TRBD1 (6 bases). Sequencing was done on a sample of CD4+ T cells from the margin of a lung tumor. The sequence was obtained from a female donor with lung adenocarcinoma. The CD4 and CD8 labels of this study may be unreliable. CDR3 sequence (DNA): TGTGCCAGCAGTTCCAGCCAGCTGACAGGTCCGGGGGAGCTGTTTTTT. Translation gives CASSSSQLTGPGELFF.